What follows are 5 T cell receptor beta chains derived from one specimen sequenced in a study of shared clonotypes between healthy human individuals. Profiled with immunoSEQ multiplex PCR; TCRdb holds only in-frame clones, not every one. The table records under 550,000 clones, 96% of them present only once. The sample taken for sequencing was naive CD4+ T cells sorted from blood. This sample's subset: CD45RA+ positively selected. Receptor source: a woman aged 25-40 years in good health.

The rearrangement uses TRBV29-1 and TRBJ2-7, with D possibly being TRBD2 (5 bases). This CDR3 region has 14 residues. Per the germline V gene, CDR1 is SQVTM and CDR2 is ANQGSEA. Trimming shortened V by 8 bases and J by 7 bases, and 24 bases separated the two germline ends. CDR3 DNA: TGCAGCTTTTCGAGGCCCACTGATTCGGGGGAGCAGTACTTC. This translates into CSFSRPTDSGEQYF.

V gene TRBV18 combines with J gene TRBJ1-5; D remains unclear. V lost 5 bases, J lost 0 bases, and 5 bases lay in between. The CDR3 length is 13 residues. CDR1 is KGHSH and CDR2 is LQKENI in the germline V gene. CDR3: CASSVHSNQPQHF. DNA of the CDR3: TGTGCCAGCTCAGTACATAGCAATCAGCCCCAGCATTTT.

CDR3: CASSLVGRGDEQYF. The CDR3 DNA reads TGCGCCAGCAGCTTGGTTGGCAGGGGTGACGAGCAGTACTTC. The chain combines TRBV5-1 with TRBJ2-7; D might be TRBD1 (6 bases). The CDR3 has 14 amino acids. Germline V CDR1 and CDR2: SGHRS, YFSETQ. The germline V and J ends were trimmed by 0 bases and 5 bases, with 12 bases remaining between them.

V and J are TRBV5-6 and TRBJ2-1, with D possibly TRBD1 on 6 matching bases. V lost 3 bases, J lost 3 bases, and 13 bases lay in between. Germline assignment: CDR1 SGHDT and CDR2 YYEEEE. The CDR3 has 15 amino acids. CDR3: CASSSTGRGYNEQFF. Here the CDR3 DNA reads TGTGCCAGCAGCTCGACAGGACGGGGCTACAATGAGCAGTTCTTC.

The chain carries TRBV5-4 and TRBJ2-1, with D perhaps assigned TRBD1 or TRBD2 (5 bases each). The CDR3 has 14 amino acids. Per germline, CDR1 SGHNT and CDR2 YYREEE (reference sequence). V dropped 4 bases and J dropped 8 bases, with 16 bases sitting between them. The CDR3 is CASSHPGPFYEQFF. CDR3 DNA sequence: TGTGCCAGCAGCCATCCGGGACCGTTTTATGAGCAGTTCTTC. The complete variable domain, with remaining parts taken from reference TRBV5-4 and TRBJ2-1, reads ETGVTQSPTHLIKTRGQQVTLRCSSQSGHNTVSWYQQALGQGPQFIFQYYREEENGRGNFPPRFSGLQFPNYSSELNVNALELDDSALYLCASSHPGPFYEQFFGPGTRLTVL.